This paragraph covers one TCR beta chain sequence. Some clones are missing from TCRdb's copy, which holds only in-frame ones; the method was immunoSEQ multiplex PCR. The table records about 250,000 clones, more than 70% of them present only once. The CDR3 sequence is 15 residues long. Per the germline V gene, CDR1 is MNHEY and CDR2 is SVGEGT. V shed 4 bases and J 2 bases; nucleotides not matched to a gene: 4. Enrolment of Seattle patients took place during active infection, and they were followed longitudinally. The sample is drawn from a study of blood T cell repertoires in COVID-19. This clonotype was sampled from a woman aged 30 to 39 with COVID-19, enrolled during active disease. The rearrangement uses TRBV6-2 or TRBV6-3 and TRBJ2-2, with 7 bases aligning to TRBD1. Sequenced input: peripheral blood. For the CDR3, the DNA is TGTGCCAGCAGTTTGGGACAGATCAACACCGGGGAGCTGTTTTTT. Translating it yields CASSLGQINTGELFF.